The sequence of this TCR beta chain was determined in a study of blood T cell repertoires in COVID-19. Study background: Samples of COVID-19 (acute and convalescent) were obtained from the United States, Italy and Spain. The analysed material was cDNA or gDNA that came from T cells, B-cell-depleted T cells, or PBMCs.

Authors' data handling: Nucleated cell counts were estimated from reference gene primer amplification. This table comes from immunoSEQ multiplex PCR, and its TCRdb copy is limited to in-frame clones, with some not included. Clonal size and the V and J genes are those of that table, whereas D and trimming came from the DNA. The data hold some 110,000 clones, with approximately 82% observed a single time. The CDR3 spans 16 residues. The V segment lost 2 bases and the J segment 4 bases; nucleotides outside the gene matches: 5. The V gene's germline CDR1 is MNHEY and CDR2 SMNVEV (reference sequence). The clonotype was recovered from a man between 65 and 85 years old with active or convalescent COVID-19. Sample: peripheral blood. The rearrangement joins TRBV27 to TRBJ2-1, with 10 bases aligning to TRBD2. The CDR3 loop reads CASSLLGTSDYNEQFF. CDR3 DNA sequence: TGTGCCAGCAGTTTACTGGGGACTAGCGATTACAATGAGCAGTTCTTC.